This T cell receptor beta chain was sequenced in a study of blood T cell repertoires in COVID-19. Here immunoSEQ multiplex PCR was the method, and the copy in TCRdb shows in-frame clones only, minus some. The table records roughly 250,000 clones, approximately 81% of them present only once. Trimming left V 0 bases short and J 4 bases short, with 10 bases between. Germline values: CDR1 SGDLS, CDR2 YYNGEE. CDR3 length equals 14 residues. V gene TRBV9 combines with J gene TRBJ2-5; TRBD1 is a possible D gene (5 bases). This clonotype was obtained from a man in his forties with acute or convalescent COVID-19. The material sequenced was peripheral blood. The CDR3 loop is CASSVEGFRETQYF. The CDR3, as DNA: TGTGCCAGCAGCGTAGAGGGGTTCAGAGAGACCCAGTACTTC.